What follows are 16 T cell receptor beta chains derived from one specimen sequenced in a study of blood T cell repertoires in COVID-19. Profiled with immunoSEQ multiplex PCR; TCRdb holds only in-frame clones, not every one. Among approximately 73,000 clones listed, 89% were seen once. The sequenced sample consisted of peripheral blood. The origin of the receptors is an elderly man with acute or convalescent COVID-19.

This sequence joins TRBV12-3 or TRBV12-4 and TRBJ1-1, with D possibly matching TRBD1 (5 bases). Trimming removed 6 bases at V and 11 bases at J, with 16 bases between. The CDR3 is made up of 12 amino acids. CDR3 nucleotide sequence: TGTGCCAGCAGCCTAGGTCGGGGGATGGCTTTCTTT. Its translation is CASSLGRGMAFF.

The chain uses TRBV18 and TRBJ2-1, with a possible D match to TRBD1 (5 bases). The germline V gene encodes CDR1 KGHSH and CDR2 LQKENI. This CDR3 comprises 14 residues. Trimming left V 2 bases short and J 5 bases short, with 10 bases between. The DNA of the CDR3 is TGTGCCAGCTCACCAAGTATGACAGACAATGAGCAGTTCTTC. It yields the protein CASSPSMTDNEQFF.

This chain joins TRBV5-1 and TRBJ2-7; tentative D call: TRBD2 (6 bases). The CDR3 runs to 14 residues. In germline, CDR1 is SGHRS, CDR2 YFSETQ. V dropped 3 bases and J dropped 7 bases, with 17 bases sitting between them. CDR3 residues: CASSYTGVTGEQYF. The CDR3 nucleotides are TGCGCCAGCAGCTATACGGGGGTTACGGGAGAGCAGTACTTC.

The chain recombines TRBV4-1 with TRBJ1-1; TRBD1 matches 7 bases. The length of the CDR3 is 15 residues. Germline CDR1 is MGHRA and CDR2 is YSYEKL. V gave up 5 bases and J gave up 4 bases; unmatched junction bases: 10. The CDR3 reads CASSEIDRDGTEAFF. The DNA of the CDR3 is TGCGCCAGCAGCGAAATCGACAGGGACGGCACTGAAGCTTTCTTT.

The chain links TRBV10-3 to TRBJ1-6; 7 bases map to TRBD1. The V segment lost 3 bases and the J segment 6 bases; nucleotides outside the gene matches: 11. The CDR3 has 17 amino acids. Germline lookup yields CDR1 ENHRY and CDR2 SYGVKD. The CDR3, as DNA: TGTGCCATCAGTGACCGGGACAGATTAGTTGGTAATTCACCCCTCCACTTT. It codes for CAISDRDRLVGNSPLHF.

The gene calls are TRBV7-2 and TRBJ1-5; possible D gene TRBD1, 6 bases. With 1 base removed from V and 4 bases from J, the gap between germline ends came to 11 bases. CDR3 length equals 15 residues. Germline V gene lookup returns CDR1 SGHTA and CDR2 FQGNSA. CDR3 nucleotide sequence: TGTGCCAGCAGCTTAGAGTGGCAGGGGAATCAGCCCCAGCATTTT. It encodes CASSLEWQGNQPQHF.

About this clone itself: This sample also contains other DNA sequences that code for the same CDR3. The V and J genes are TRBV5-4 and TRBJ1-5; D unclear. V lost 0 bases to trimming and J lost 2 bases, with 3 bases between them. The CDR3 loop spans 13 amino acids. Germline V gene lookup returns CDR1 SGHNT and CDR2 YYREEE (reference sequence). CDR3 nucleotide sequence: TGTGCCAGCAGCTTGGCCGGCAATCAGCCCCAGCATTTT. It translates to CASSLAGNQPQHF.

The CDR3 is CASSERSNTEAFF. The CDR3 DNA reads as TGTGCCAGCAGTGAACGGTCGAACACTGAAGCTTTCTTT. The chain employs TRBV6-1 and TRBJ1-1; D remains ambiguous. CDR3 length: 13 residues. The V and J ends lost 2 bases and 1 base respectively, with 5 bases between them. Germline CDR1 is MNHNS and CDR2 is SASEGT.

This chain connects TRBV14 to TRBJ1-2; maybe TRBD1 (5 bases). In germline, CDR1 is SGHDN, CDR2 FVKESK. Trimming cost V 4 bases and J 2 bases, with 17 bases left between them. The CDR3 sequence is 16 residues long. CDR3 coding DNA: TGTGCCAGCAGCCCGCGAAGGAGACAGATAAACTATGGCTACACCTTC. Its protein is CASSPRRRQINYGYTF.

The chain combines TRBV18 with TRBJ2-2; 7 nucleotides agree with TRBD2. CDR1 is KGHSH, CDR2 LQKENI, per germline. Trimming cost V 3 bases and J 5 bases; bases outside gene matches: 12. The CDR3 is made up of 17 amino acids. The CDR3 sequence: CASSPTLTSVPTGELFF. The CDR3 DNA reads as TGTGCCAGCTCACCTACCCTAACTAGCGTACCTACCGGGGAGCTGTTTTTT.

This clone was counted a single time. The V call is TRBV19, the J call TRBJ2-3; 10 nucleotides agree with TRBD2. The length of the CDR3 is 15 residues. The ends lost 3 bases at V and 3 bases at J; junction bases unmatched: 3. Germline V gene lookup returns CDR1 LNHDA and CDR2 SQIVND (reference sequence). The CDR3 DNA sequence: TGTGCCAGTAGTATTGGTAGCGGGAGGACAGATACGCAGTATTTT. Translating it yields CASSIGSGRTDTQYF.

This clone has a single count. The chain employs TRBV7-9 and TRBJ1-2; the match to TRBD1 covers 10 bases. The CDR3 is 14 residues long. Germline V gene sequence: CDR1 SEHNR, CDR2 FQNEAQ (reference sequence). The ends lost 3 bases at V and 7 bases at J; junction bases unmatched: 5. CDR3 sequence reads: CASSLGQGSVGYTF. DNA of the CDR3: TGTGCCAGCAGCTTGGGACAGGGGTCGGTTGGCTACACCTTC.

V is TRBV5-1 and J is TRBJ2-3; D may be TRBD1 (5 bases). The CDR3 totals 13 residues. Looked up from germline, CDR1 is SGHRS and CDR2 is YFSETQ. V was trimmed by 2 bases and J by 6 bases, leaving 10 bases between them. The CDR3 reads CASSFLRADTQYF. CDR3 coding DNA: TGCGCCAGCAGCTTCCTCAGGGCGGATACGCAGTATTTT. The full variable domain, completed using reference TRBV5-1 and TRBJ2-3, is KAGVTQTPRYLIKTRGQQVTLSCSPISGHRSVSWYQQTPGQGLQFLFEYFSETQRNKGNFPGRFSGRQFSNSRSEMNVSTLELGDSALYLCASSFLRADTQYFGPGTRLTVL.

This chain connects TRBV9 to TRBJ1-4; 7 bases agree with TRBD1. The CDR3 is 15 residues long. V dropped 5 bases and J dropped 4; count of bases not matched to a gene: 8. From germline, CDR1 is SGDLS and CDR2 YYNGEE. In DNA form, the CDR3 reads TGTGCCAGCAGTGTCACAGGGGAAGTTAATGAAAAACTGTTTTTT. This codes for CASSVTGEVNEKLFF.

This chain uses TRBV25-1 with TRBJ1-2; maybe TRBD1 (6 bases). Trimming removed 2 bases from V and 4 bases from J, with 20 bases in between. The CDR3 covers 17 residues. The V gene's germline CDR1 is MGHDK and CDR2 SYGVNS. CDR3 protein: CASSETGTKSRSYGYTF. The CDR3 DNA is TGTGCCAGCAGTGAAACGGGGACAAAGTCACGATCCTATGGCTACACCTTC.

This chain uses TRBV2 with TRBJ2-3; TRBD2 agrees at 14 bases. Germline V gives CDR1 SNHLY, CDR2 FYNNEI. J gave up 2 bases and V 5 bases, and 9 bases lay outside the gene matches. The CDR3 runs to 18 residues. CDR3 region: CASSSPGTSGGFTDTQYF. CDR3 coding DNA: TGTGCCAGCAGTTCCCCCGGGACTAGCGGGGGTTTCACAGATACGCAGTATTTT. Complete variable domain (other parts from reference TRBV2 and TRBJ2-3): EPEVTQTPSHQVTQMGQEVILRCVPISNHLYFYWYRQILGQKVEFLVSFYNNEISEKSEIFDDQFSVERPDGSNFTLKIRSTKLEDSAMYFCASSSPGTSGGFTDTQYFGPGTRLTVL.